This T cell receptor beta chain was sequenced in a study of T cell clones after liver transplantation. Using immunoSEQ multiplex PCR, the repertoire was profiled, and TCRdb retains in-frame clones only, with some absent. The sample includes roughly 19,000 clones, about four fifths of them seen just once. The CDR3 loop spans 15 amino acids. Germline CDR1 and CDR2: MNHNS and SASEGT. Trimming shortened V by 5 bases and J by 1 base, and 9 bases separated the two germline ends. V gene TRBV6-1 combines with J gene TRBJ2-6; possibly TRBD1 or TRBD2 for D (5 bases each). The source material was CD8+ T cells from blood, sampled approximately 54 months after liver transplant. The receptor was isolated from a human patient who received a liver transplant. Some T cells may be provided by the graft donor. The CDR3 DNA reads TGTGCCAGCAGTATATGGGGGTCTGGGGCCAACGTCCTGACTTTC. Its translation: CASSIWGSGANVLTF.